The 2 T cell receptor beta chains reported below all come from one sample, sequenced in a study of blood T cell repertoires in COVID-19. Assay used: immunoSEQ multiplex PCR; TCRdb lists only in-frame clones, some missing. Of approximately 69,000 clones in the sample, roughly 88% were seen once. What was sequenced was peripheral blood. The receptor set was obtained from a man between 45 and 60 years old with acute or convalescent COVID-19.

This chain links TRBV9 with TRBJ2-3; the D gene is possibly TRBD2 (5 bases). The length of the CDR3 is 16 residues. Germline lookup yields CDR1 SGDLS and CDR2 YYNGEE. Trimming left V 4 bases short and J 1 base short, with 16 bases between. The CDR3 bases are TGTGCCAGCAGCCCCGACTACCCGTCGGGCACAGATACGCAGTATTTT. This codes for CASSPDYPSGTDTQYF. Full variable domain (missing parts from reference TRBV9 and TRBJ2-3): DSGVTQTPKHLITATGQRVTLRCSPRSGDLSVYWYQQSLDQGLQFLIQYYNGEERAKGNILERFSAQQFPDLHSELNLSSLELGDSALYFCASSPDYPSGTDTQYFGPGTRLTVL.

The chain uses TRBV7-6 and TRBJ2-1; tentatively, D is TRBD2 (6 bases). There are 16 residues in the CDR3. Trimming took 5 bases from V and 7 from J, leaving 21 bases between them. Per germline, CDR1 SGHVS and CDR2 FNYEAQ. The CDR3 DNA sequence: TGTGCCAGCAGCACGAAGACCGACCTGGGGGGTAATGAGCAGTTCTTC. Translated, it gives CASSTKTDLGGNEQFF.